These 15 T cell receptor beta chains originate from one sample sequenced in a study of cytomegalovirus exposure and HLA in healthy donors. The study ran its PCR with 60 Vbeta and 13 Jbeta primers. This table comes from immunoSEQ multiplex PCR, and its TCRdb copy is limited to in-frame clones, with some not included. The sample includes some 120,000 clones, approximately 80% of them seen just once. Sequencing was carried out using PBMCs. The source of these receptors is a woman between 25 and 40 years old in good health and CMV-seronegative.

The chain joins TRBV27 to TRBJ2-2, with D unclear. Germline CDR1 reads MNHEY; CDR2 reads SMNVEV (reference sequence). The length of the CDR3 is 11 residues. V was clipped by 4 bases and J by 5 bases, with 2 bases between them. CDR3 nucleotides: TGTGCCAGCAGTTCTACCGGGGAGCTGTTTTTT. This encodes CASSSTGELFF.

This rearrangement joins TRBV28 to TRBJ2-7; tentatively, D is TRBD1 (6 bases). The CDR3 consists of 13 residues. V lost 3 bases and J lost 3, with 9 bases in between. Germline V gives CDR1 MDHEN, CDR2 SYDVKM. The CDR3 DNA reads TGTGCCAGCAGTTTGGCACAGGGCTACGAGCAGTACTTC. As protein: CASSLAQGYEQYF.

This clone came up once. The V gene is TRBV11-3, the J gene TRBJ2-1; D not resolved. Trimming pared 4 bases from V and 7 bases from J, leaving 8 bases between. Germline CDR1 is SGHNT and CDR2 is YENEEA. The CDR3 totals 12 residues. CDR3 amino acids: CASSSRWNEQFF. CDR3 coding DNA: TGTGCCAGCAGCTCGCGGTGGAATGAGCAGTTCTTC.

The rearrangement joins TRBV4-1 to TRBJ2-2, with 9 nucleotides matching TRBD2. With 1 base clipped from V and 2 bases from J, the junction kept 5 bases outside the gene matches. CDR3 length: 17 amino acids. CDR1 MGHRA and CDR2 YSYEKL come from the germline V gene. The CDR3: CASSQATSGVNTGELFF. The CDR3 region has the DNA TGCGCCAGCAGCCAAGCGACTAGCGGAGTAAACACCGGGGAGCTGTTTTTT.

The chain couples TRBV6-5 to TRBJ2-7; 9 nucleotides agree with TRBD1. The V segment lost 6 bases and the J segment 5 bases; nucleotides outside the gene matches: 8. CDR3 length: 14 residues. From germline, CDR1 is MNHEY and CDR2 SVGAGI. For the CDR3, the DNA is TGTGCCAGCAGGGGAACAGGGGGCGGCCACGAGCAGTACTTC. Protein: CASRGTGGGHEQYF.

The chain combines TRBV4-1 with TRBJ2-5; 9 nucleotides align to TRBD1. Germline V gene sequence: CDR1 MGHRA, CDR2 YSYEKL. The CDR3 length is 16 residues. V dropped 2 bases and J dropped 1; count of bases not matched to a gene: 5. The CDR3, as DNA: TGCGCCAGCAGCCAACCCGGGACAGGGCTCCAAGAGACCCAGTACTTC. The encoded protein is CASSQPGTGLQETQYF.

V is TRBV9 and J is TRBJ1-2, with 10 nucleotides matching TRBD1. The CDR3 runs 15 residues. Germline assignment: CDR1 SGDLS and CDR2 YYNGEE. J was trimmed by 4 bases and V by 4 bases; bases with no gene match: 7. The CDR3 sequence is CASSLLGTGVYGYTF. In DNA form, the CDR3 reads TGTGCCAGCAGCCTCCTGGGGACAGGGGTCTATGGCTACACCTTC.

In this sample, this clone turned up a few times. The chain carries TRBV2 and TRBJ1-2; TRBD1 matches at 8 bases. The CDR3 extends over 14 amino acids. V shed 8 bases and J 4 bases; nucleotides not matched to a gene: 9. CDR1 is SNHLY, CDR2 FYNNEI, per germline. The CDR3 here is CASHGQGWGYGYTF. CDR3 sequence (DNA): TGTGCCAGCCATGGACAGGGCTGGGGCTATGGCTACACCTTC.

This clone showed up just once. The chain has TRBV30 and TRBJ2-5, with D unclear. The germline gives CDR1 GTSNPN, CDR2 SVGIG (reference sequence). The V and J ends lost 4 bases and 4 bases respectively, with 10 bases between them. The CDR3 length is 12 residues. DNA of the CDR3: TGTGCCTGGAATCTAAGAGGAGAGACCCAGTACTTC. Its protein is CAWNLRGETQYF.

CDR3 loop: CAISLRQGSSYEQYF. DNA for the CDR3: TGTGCCATCAGCCTGAGACAGGGGAGCTCCTACGAGCAGTACTTC. The chain couples TRBV10-3 to TRBJ2-7; 8 bases are a match to TRBD1. The J segment lost 0 bases and the V segment lost 6 bases, leaving 7 bases of the junction unmatched. The CDR3 length is 15 residues. Germline loops: CDR1 ENHRY, CDR2 SYGVKD.

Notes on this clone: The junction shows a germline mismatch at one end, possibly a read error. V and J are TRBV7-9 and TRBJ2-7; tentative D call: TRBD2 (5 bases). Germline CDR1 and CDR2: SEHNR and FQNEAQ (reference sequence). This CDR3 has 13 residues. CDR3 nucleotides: TGTTCCAGCAGCTTACAACGCGGGTACGAGCAGTACTTC. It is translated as CSSSLQRGYEQYF.

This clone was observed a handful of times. CDR3 in amino acids: CASSFQAPTGLNTEAFF. DNA for the CDR3: TGTGCCAGCAGTTTTCAGGCCCCAACGGGGTTGAACACTGAAGCTTTCTTT. The chain links TRBV28 to TRBJ1-1; D is uncertain. The CDR3 sequence is 17 residues long. With 3 bases removed from V and 0 bases from J, the gap between germline ends came to 17 bases. Per the germline V gene, CDR1 is MDHEN and CDR2 is SYDVKM. Full variable domain (remainder filled in from reference TRBV28 and TRBJ1-1): DVKVTQSSRYLVKRTGEKVFLECVQDMDHENMFWYRQDPGLGLRLIYFSYDVKMKEKGDIPEGYSVSREKKERFSLILESASTNQTSMYLCASSFQAPTGLNTEAFFGQGTRLTVV.

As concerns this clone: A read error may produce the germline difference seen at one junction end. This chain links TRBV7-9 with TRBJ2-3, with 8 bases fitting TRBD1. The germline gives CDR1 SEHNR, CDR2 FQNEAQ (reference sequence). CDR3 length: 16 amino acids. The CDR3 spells CSSSLQRQGAQDTQYF. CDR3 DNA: TGTTCCAGCAGCTTACAGCGGCAGGGGGCCCAAGATACGCAGTATTTT.

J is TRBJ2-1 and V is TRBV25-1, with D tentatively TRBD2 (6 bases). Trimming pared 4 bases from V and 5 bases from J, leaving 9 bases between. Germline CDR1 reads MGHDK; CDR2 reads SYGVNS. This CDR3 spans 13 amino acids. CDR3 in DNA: TGTGCCAGCAGTGCGGGACTCGACAATGAGCAGTTCTTC. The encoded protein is CASSAGLDNEQFF. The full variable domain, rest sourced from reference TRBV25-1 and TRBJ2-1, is EADIYQTPRYLVIGTGKKITLECSQTMGHDKMYWYQQDPGMELHLIHYSYGVNSTEKGDLSSESTVSRIRTEHFPLTLESARPSHTSQYLCASSAGLDNEQFFGPGTRLTVL.

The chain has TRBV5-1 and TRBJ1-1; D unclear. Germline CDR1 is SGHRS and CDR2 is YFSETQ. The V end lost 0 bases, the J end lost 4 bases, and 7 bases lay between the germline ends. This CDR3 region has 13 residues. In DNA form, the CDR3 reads TGCGCCAGCAGCTTGGGTCCGGGCACTGAAGCTTTCTTT. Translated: CASSLGPGTEAFF.